This record covers a single T cell receptor beta chain. This CDR3 is built from 17 residues. Trimming removed 4 bases from V and 0 bases from J; junction bases left unmatched: 3. The germline gives CDR1 SGHNT, CDR2 YENEEA. This entry belongs to a study of blood T cell repertoires in COVID-19. TCRdb keeps only in-frame clones here, not all; method: immunoSEQ multiplex PCR. The sample shows around 380,000 clones, over 65% of them seen only once. Material: peripheral blood. This clonotype was obtained from a human donor with acute or convalescent COVID-19. The donor label of this sample is uncertain. The chain joins TRBV11-3 to TRBJ2-1, with 13 bases identical to TRBD2. CDR3 in DNA: TGTGCCAGCAGCTCACGACTAGCGGGAGGCTCCTACAATGAGCAGTTCTTC. Encoded protein: CASSSRLAGGSYNEQFF.